This T cell receptor beta chain was profiled in a study of cytomegalovirus exposure and HLA in healthy donors. The study's findings and limits: According to an earlier analysis, most TCR beta V segments yielded productive rearrangements about 90% or about 30% of the time. Prediction of most subjects' HLA-A and HLA-B alleles by TCR beta sequences was reportedly accurate.

The CDR3 covers 15 residues. The V gene's germline CDR1 is ENHRY and CDR2 SYGVKD. V lost 10 bases to trimming and J lost 0 bases; unmatched junction nucleotides: 9. In regard to this clone: Its antigen is currently unknown.

60 Vbeta and 13 Jbeta primers were used in PCR. The method was immunoSEQ multiplex PCR; TCRdb's version includes in-frame clones alone and lacks a portion of them. The sample shows about 96,000 clones, approximately 72% of them seen only once. Sequencing was done on a sample of PBMCs. The sequence came from a female donor in good health and CMV-seropositive. The rearrangement links TRBV10-3 to TRBJ1-2, with TRBD1 matching over 9 bases. The chain's CDR3 is CATTWTGEANYGYTF. DNA of the CDR3: TGTGCCACAACCTGGACAGGGGAAGCTAACTATGGCTACACCTTC.